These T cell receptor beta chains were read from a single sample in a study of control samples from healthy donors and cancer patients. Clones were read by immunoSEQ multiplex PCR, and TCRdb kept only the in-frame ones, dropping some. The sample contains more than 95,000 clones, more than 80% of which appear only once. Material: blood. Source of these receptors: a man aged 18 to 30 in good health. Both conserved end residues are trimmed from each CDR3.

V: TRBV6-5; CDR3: ASRRGQGFPGELF
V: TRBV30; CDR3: AWSAGQGKADTEAF
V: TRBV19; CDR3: ASSIGGQGGSNQPQH
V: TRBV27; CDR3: ASSFWTGGITEAF
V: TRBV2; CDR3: ASRVLVFAYEQY
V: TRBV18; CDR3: ASSPPMSGGGPGKNIQY
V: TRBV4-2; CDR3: ASSQAEQGNTEAF
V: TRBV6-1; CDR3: ASSEAIQGGGEQY
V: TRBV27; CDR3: ASSLGTENQPQH
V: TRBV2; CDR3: ALEGGLASYNEQF
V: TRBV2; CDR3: ASSEGQGGAGELF
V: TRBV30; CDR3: AWRQNRDRESYGYT
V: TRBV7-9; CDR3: ASRGGGGVNTEAF
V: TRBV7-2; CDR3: ASSSPGRGAF
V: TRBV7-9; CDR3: ASSPREVGTDTQY
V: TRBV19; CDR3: ASSTFGGLGEKLF
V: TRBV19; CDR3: ASSIGQPYNSPLH
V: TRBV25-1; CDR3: ASSGGTGARYGYT
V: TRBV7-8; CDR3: ASSLARGSGEQY
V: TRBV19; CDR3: ASSTQPQGAGEKLF
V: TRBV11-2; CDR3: ASSLGLAGVEQY
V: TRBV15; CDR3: ATSRDDRGPETQY
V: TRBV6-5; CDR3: ASSYSFGPTADTQY
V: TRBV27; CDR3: ASSGRTQETQY
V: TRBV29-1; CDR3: SVEGGEKLF
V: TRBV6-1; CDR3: ASSGPTGPTRDPEAF
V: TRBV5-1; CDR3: ASSSISMDTEAF
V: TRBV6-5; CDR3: ASSYSGGQPNYGYT